One sample yielded the 5 T cell receptor beta chains listed below, sequenced in a study of T cells in Graves' hyperthyroidism and ophthalmopathy. RNA transcripts were the template for amplifying TCR beta CDR3 regions. HTBI primers were the set used in a first-round RT-PCR of the TCR CDR3. Via MiXCR, TCRdb re-called the multiplex PCR reads, giving one row per CDR3 protein. The data show over 700,000 distinct CDR3 sequences, around 20% seen once. Sequenced sample: blood. These receptor sequences come from a woman aged 45-65 years with Graves' hyperthyroidism that later progressed to Graves' ophthalmopathy.

V usage is TRBV3-1 and J usage is TRBJ2-1; 8 bases map to TRBD2. Per the germline V gene, CDR1 is LGHDT and CDR2 is YNNKEL (reference sequence). The ends lost 2 bases at V and 6 bases at J; junction bases unmatched: 6. CDR3 length equals 15 residues. The CDR3 DNA follows: TGTGCCAGCAGCCAACGGGGGGGCCCCGGCAATGAGCAGTTCTTC. This translates into CASSQRGGPGNEQFF.

This clonotype was counted many times. The chain uses TRBV12-3 or TRBV12-4 and TRBJ1-1; possible D gene TRBD1, 5 bases. V was pared by 7 bases and J by 11 bases, with 14 bases between. This CDR3 comprises 11 residues. The CDR3 sequence is CASNGRQGAFF. In nucleotides, the CDR3 is TGTGCCAGCAACGGTCGGCAGGGTGCTTTCTTT.

This clonotype was counted ten times or more. The V gene is TRBV27, the J gene TRBJ1-2, with a weak D call TRBD1 (5 bases). Trimming shortened V by 3 bases and J by 4 bases, and 9 bases separated the two germline ends. Looked up from germline, CDR1 is MNHEY and CDR2 is SMNVEV (reference sequence). This CDR3 is 13 amino acids long. The CDR3 loop reads CASSLSGGYGYTF. CDR3 bases: TGTGCCAGCAGTTTGTCGGGGGGCTATGGCTACACCTTC.

CDR3 nucleotide sequence: TGTGCCAGCAGAGGGGTCCCCTTATCAGGTTCACCCCTCCACTTT. Amino acid sequence: CASRGVPLSGSPLHF. V is TRBV25-1 and J is TRBJ1-6, with a weak D call TRBD1 (5 bases). This CDR3 is 15 amino acids long. Germline V gives CDR1 MGHDK, CDR2 SYGVNS. The V and J ends lost 6 bases and 9 bases respectively, with 18 bases between them.

This clonotype has a count of ten or more. The chain recombines TRBV24-1 with TRBJ1-2, with D possibly being TRBD1 (5 bases). Trimming pared 4 bases from V and 3 bases from J, leaving 20 bases between. The CDR3 length is 17 residues. Per germline, CDR1 KGHDR and CDR2 SFDVKD. DNA for the CDR3: TGTGCCACCAGTGACTCCCTCGGGACCCCCGAGGACTATGGCTACACCTTC. It encodes CATSDSLGTPEDYGYTF.